This T cell receptor (beta chain) was identified during a study of OX40 agonist ivuxolimab in advanced cancers. Study findings and constraints: Among T cells, CD8+ cells averaged more expanded clones than CD4+ cells. Some patients without response likewise showed low normalized clonal expansion.

The germline V and J ends were trimmed by 2 bases and 4 bases, with 11 bases remaining between them. The CDR3 covers 14 residues. Germline V gives CDR1 GTSNPN, CDR2 SVGIG (reference sequence). Blood draws occurred at baseline, cycle 4 day 1, and cycle 7 day 1. With respect to this clone: What it binds is unknown. Other DNA sequences in this sample translate to the same CDR3.

TCRdb's table, derived via immunoSEQ multiplex PCR, lists solely in-frame clones and lacks some. The repertoire consists of 99,000 or so clones, with just under 95% occurring once and the leading ten covering over 0.2%. This sequence was found in an adult with an advanced solid tumor such as melanoma, head and neck, liver or kidney cancer. This material consisted of CD4+ or CD8+ T cells sorted from blood, taken in a trial of the OX40 agonist ivuxolimab. The V gene is TRBV30, the J gene TRBJ1-4; D unclear. The CDR3: CAWSRTGNNEKLFF. The CDR3 bases are TGTGCCTGGAGTCGGACGGGGAATAATGAAAAACTGTTTTTT. The full variable domain, with the rest looked up from reference TRBV30 and TRBJ1-4, is SQTIHQWPATLVQPVGSPLSLECTVEGTSNPNLYWYRQAAGRGLQLLFYSVGIGQISSEVPQNLSASRPQDRQFILSSKKLLLSDSGFYLCAWSRTGNNEKLFFGSGTQLSVL.